This passage covers 13 T cell receptor beta chains from one sample sequenced in a study of cytomegalovirus exposure and HLA in healthy donors. With 60 Vbeta and 13 Jbeta primers, the PCR was carried out. Here immunoSEQ multiplex PCR was the method, and the copy in TCRdb shows in-frame clones only, minus some. The data contain roughly 160,000 clones, around three quarters of them singletons. Sequenced input: PBMCs. These TCRs come from a man aged 30-40 years in good health and CMV-seropositive.

This chain links TRBV5-6 with TRBJ2-3; D is unresolved. Germline V gene sequence: CDR1 SGHDT, CDR2 YYEEEE. V lost 1 base to trimming and J lost 0 bases, with 6 bases between them. This CDR3 has 14 amino acids. The CDR3 is CASSLLGSTDTQYF. CDR3 DNA: TGTGCCAGCAGCTTGTTGGGCAGCACAGATACGCAGTATTTT.

This clone has more than one count but fewer than ten. The rearrangement uses TRBV6-1 and TRBJ2-3, with D possibly matching TRBD2 (6 bases). With 3 bases removed from V and 3 bases from J, the gap between germline ends came to 7 bases. Looked up from germline, CDR1 is MNHNS and CDR2 is SASEGT. The length of the CDR3 is 13 residues. DNA for the CDR3: TGTGCCAGCAGTGACCGGGGGACAGATACGCAGTATTTT. Protein sequence: CASSDRGTDTQYF.

The chain employs TRBV5-1 and TRBJ2-1; 10 bases map to TRBD2. From germline, CDR1 is SGHRS and CDR2 YFSETQ. Germline trimming cut 5 bases from V and 8 bases from J; bases unmatched to any gene: 4. The CDR3 has 13 amino acids. CDR3 DNA: TGCGCCAGCAGGGATAGCGGGGGGTATGAGCAGTTCTTC. It is translated as CASRDSGGYEQFF.

V and J are TRBV18 and TRBJ2-5, with D possibly TRBD2 on 5 matching bases. CDR1 and CDR2 (germline): KGHSH, LQKENI. The CDR3 consists of 14 residues. Between the trimmed V and J ends, which lost 2 bases and 9 bases, there was a span of 16 bases. CDR3 region: CASSPSADPRAQYF. The CDR3, as DNA: TGTGCCAGCTCACCATCTGCGGATCCGAGGGCCCAGTACTTC.

The chain uses TRBV2 and TRBJ2-1; perhaps TRBD2 as D (5 bases). CDR3 length: 11 residues. Per germline, CDR1 SNHLY and CDR2 FYNNEI. With 6 bases removed from V and 9 bases from J, the gap between germline ends came to 9 bases. In DNA form, the CDR3 reads TGTGCCAGCAGGAAGGAGGCTGAGCAGTTCTTC. Translation gives CASRKEAEQFF.

This clone was counted a single time. The chain joins TRBV18 to TRBJ2-7; D may be TRBD1 (5 bases). Trimming stripped 0 bases from V and 4 bases from J, with 10 bases between. The CDR3 has 14 amino acids. Germline V gene data show CDR1 as KGHSH and CDR2 as LQKENI. CDR3 residues: CASSPPGRAYEQYF. CDR3 DNA: TGTGCCAGCTCACCACCGGGCAGGGCATACGAGCAGTACTTC.

Written as DNA, the CDR3 is TGTGCCAGCAGCTCCCCCGAGCGGGGGAACCAAGAGACCCAGTACTTC. It translates to CASSSPERGNQETQYF. The chain links TRBV7-2 to TRBJ2-5; 8 bases match TRBD2. Trimming cost V 4 bases and J 0 bases; bases outside gene matches: 7. The CDR3 contains 16 residues. Per the germline V gene, CDR1 is SGHTA and CDR2 is FQGNSA. The full variable domain, completed using reference TRBV7-2 and TRBJ2-5, is GAGVSQSPSNKVTEKGKDVELRCDPISGHTALYWYRQSLGQGLEFLIYFQGNSAPDKSGLPSDRFSAERTGGSVSTLTIQRTQQEDSAVYLCASSSPERGNQETQYFGPGTRLLVL.

This chain connects TRBV7-3 to TRBJ1-6; perhaps TRBD1 as D (6 bases). The CDR3 runs to 14 residues. Germline V gene lookup returns CDR1 SGHTA and CDR2 FQGTGA. V lost 0 bases and J lost 9, with 9 bases in between. The CDR3 DNA reads TGTGCCAGCAGCTTAACGACCAGGGGTTCACCCCTCCACTTT. Translation gives CASSLTTRGSPLHF.

Comments on this clone: The same CDR3 also results from other DNA sequences found in this sample. V and J are TRBV5-4 and TRBJ2-3; maybe TRBD2 (5 bases). Germline CDR1 and CDR2: SGHNT and YYREEE (reference sequence). V lost 4 bases, J lost 0 bases, and 9 bases lay in between. The CDR3 contains 14 residues. Written as DNA, the CDR3 is TGTGCCAGCAGCCTTGGACTCAGCACAGATACGCAGTATTTT. It translates to CASSLGLSTDTQYF. Variable domain in full (rest from reference TRBV5-4 and TRBJ2-3): ETGVTQSPTHLIKTRGQQVTLRCSSQSGHNTVSWYQQALGQGPQFIFQYYREEENGRGNFPPRFSGLQFPNYSSELNVNALELDDSALYLCASSLGLSTDTQYFGPGTRLTVL.

The V gene is TRBV21-1, the J gene TRBJ1-5; the table calls TRBD1, which could not be checked here. TRBV21-1 is shown as a pseudogene. The CDR3 extends over 14 amino acids. The CDR3 sequence: CASSKLQGDQPQHF. CDR3 bases: TGTGCCAGCAGCAAATTGCAGGGGGATCAGCCCCAGCATTTT.

The genes are TRBV4-3 and TRBJ2-3; 8 bases agree with TRBD1. Trimming at V came to 1 base and at J to 5 bases, leaving 5 bases not matched to a gene. The CDR3 runs to 15 residues. Germline V gene sequence: CDR1 LGHNA, CDR2 YSLEER. The CDR3 region has the DNA TGCGCCAGCAGCCAAGCAGGGGGCGCAGGAGATACGCAGTATTTT. Protein product: CASSQAGGAGDTQYF.

This clone was seen only a few times. DNA for the CDR3: TGTGCCAGCAGCTCCAATAGCGGGGCACAAGAGACCCAGTACTTC. It specifies CASSSNSGAQETQYF. This chain joins TRBV7-6 and TRBJ2-5; 8 bases agree with TRBD2. This CDR3 comprises 15 residues. V dropped 4 bases and J dropped 2; count of bases not matched to a gene: 6. Germline V gives CDR1 SGHVS, CDR2 FNYEAQ.

This clone was seen a single time. This chain joins TRBV28 and TRBJ1-4; tentative D call: TRBD1 (6 bases). This CDR3 is built from 17 residues. Germline-derived CDR1 and CDR2 are MDHEN and SYDVKM. The V and J ends lost 5 bases and 5 bases respectively, with 21 bases between them. The CDR3 bases are TGTGCCAGCAGTCCCCTCCACGGGGGGGGCCGAAATGAAAAACTGTTTTTT. Translation: CASSPLHGGGRNEKLFF.